The clone carrying this T cell receptor beta chain was seen a few times. This sample stems from a study of cytotoxic CD8 clonotypes in ibrutinib-treated CLL. Here immunoSEQ multiplex PCR was the method, and the copy in TCRdb shows in-frame clones only, minus some. The data show roughly 250,000 clones, 60% to 75% seen once. V gave up 5 bases and J gave up 3 bases; unmatched junction bases: 7. This CDR3 has 14 amino acids. The V gene's germline CDR1 is SGHVS and CDR2 FNYEAQ. The chain is built from TRBV7-6 and TRBJ2-7, with TRBD1 identical over 7 bases. This TCR was recovered from a human donor with chronic lymphocytic leukemia. The sequencing used PBMCs, collected after 24 months of ibrutinib treatment. The CDR3 DNA reads TGTGCCAGCAGCAACGGACAGGAGTACTACGAGCAGTACTTC. Protein sequence: CASSNGQEYYEQYF. The variable domain in full, with the rest retrieved from reference TRBV7-6 and TRBJ2-7, is GAGVSQSPRYKVTKRGQDVALRCDPISGHVSLYWYRQALGQGPEFLTYFNYEAQQDKSGLPNDRFSAERPEGSISTLTIQRTEQRDSAMYRCASSNGQEYYEQYFGPGTRLTVT.